This T cell receptor (beta chain) came from a study of T cell repertoires in ileal Crohn's disease. Study observations and caveats: Compared with non-smokers, active smokers at surgery showed more clonal expansions. Clonality above 26.8% at surgery always came with endoscopic recurrence.

Per sample, roughly 470 nanograms of biopsy DNA were TCRB immunosequenced. Generated by immunoSEQ multiplex PCR, the TCRdb table keeps only in-frame clones and is missing some. The table records some 5,900 clones, around 85% of them present only once. Patients were adults with ileal or ileocolonic Crohn's disease needing resection. This CDR3 is built from 15 residues. Germline lookup yields CDR1 MDHEN and CDR2 SYDVKM. V was pared by 6 bases and J by 1 base, with 9 bases of the junction left unmatched. In this sample, this clone turned up once. Its matching antigen is unknown. This clonotype was obtained from an adult with Crohn's disease. The chain has TRBV28 and TRBJ2-7; 7 nucleotides match TRBD1. The sequenced sample consisted of ileal tissue. The CDR3 here is CASSHRQGRSYEQYF. CDR3 sequence (DNA): TGTGCCAGCAGCCATAGACAGGGACGTTCCTACGAGCAGTACTTC.